The 29 T cell receptor beta chains below come from one sample, sequenced in a study of T cell changes during pregnancy in multiple sclerosis. The assay was immunoSEQ multiplex PCR, and TCRdb's table has in-frame clones only and misses some. The table has 90,000 or so clones, about 90% seen once; the top ten hold approximately 3.3%. The sequenced sample was PBMCs, obtained in the first trimester of pregnancy. Source of these receptors: a female donor in good health, serving as a control in a pregnancy study. Some clones in this sample may be carry-over from other donors' samples.

The chain recombines TRBV6-6 with TRBJ2-3; D is possibly TRBD1 (6 bases). CDR3 length: 15 residues. The V end lost 3 bases, the J end lost 7 bases, and 17 bases lay between the germline ends. Germline V gene data show CDR1 as MNHNY and CDR2 as SVGAGI (reference sequence). In DNA form, the CDR3 reads TGTGCCAGCAGTTATGATGGACAGCCCATTTATACGCAGTATTTT. Amino acid sequence: CASSYDGQPIYTQYF.

The gene calls are TRBV11-2 and TRBJ2-7, with 9 nucleotides matching TRBD2. V gave up 5 bases and J gave up 4 bases; unmatched junction bases: 12. The CDR3 has 16 residues. Germline V gene data show CDR1 as SGHAT and CDR2 as FQNNGV. In DNA, the CDR3 is TGTGCCAGCAGCCTCACCCGGGTAGCGGGAGCGTACGAGCAGTACTTC. Encoded protein: CASSLTRVAGAYEQYF.

This chain connects TRBV27 to TRBJ2-2; 10 nucleotides agree with TRBD2. The CDR3 runs 16 residues. CDR1 is MNHEY, CDR2 SMNVEV, per germline (reference sequence). J was trimmed by 7 bases and V by 5 bases; bases with no gene match: 10. The chain's CDR3 is CASSVRTSGINGELFF. The CDR3 bases are TGTGCCAGCAGTGTCCGGACTAGCGGTATAAACGGGGAGCTGTTTTTT.

The chain is built from TRBV2 and TRBJ2-1; D is perhaps TRBD1 (6 bases). Germline V gene sequence: CDR1 SNHLY, CDR2 FYNNEI. This CDR3 region has 14 residues. Trimming left V 3 bases short and J 5 bases short, with 11 bases between. CDR3 nucleotides: TGTGCCAGCAGTGATTGGGACAAAGACAATGAGCAGTTCTTC. Protein product: CASSDWDKDNEQFF.

V and J are TRBV7-9 and TRBJ2-7; 11 nucleotides match TRBD1. The CDR3 totals 13 residues. Trimming cost V 3 bases and J 11 bases; bases outside gene matches: 6. The germline V gene has CDR1 SEHNR and CDR2 FQNEAQ (reference sequence). The CDR3, as DNA: TGTGCCAGCAGCTTGCCGGGACAGGGGGAGGAGTACTTC. Its translation: CASSLPGQGEEYF.

In DNA, the CDR3 is TGTGCCAGCAGCTTGTTACTACGGATATACAATGAGCAGTTCTTC. Translation: CASSLLLRIYNEQFF. This rearrangement joins TRBV5-6 to TRBJ2-1; D gene uncertain. The length of the CDR3 is 15 residues. Trimming removed 1 base at V and 4 bases at J, with 12 bases between. Germline CDR1 is SGHDT and CDR2 is YYEEEE.

The V and J genes are TRBV7-9 and TRBJ1-3, with TRBD1 matching 7 bases. The CDR3 is 14 residues long. Per the germline V gene, CDR1 is SEHNR and CDR2 is FQNEAQ (reference sequence). J gave up 4 bases and V 4 bases, and 4 bases lay outside the gene matches. The CDR3 here is CASSSGQVGNTIYF. The CDR3 DNA follows: TGTGCCAGCAGCTCCGGACAGGTCGGAAACACCATATATTTT.

This clone appeared a single time. The chain combines TRBV2 with TRBJ2-3; TRBD2 matches at 7 bases. The germline CDR1 and CDR2 sequences are SNHLY and FYNNEI. This CDR3 comprises 15 residues. The junction had 14 bases not matched to a gene; V was cut back by 5 bases and J by 9 bases. CDR3 amino acids: CASSRVSGSLETQYF. DNA of the CDR3: TGTGCCAGCAGTAGGGTTAGCGGGTCTTTGGAGACGCAGTATTTT.

V gene TRBV28 combines with J gene TRBJ1-3, with D unresolved. Germline-derived CDR1 and CDR2 are MDHEN and SYDVKM. CDR3 size: 15 residues. V lost 3 bases and J 4 bases, leaving 13 bases between the germline ends. The CDR3 here is CASSLAAESGNTIYF. CDR3 in DNA: TGTGCCAGCAGTTTGGCGGCTGAATCCGGAAACACCATATATTTT.

The rearrangement links TRBV28 to TRBJ1-5, with a tentative D call TRBD1 (5 bases). Trimming removed 4 bases from V and 7 bases from J, with 14 bases in between. CDR3 size: 14 residues. Germline V lookup: CDR1 MDHEN, CDR2 SYDVKM. The CDR3 DNA reads as TGTGCCAGCAGTTCGACAGAGACGAGACAGCCCCAGCATTTT. Translating it yields CASSSTETRQPQHF.

The chain has TRBV5-6 and TRBJ2-4; TRBD1 aligns across 8 bases. CDR3 size: 15 residues. Germline loops: CDR1 SGHDT, CDR2 YYEEEE. Trimming cost V 4 bases and J 8 bases; bases outside gene matches: 11. The CDR3 DNA is TGTGCCAGCAGCCCCAGTGGACAGGGTTTGCACATTCAGTACTTC. Translated: CASSPSGQGLHIQYF. The variable domain in full, with the rest retrieved from reference TRBV5-6 and TRBJ2-4, is DAGVTQSPTHLIKTRGQQVTLRCSPKSGHDTVSWYQQALGQGPQFIFQYYEEEERQRGNFPDRFSGHQFPNYSSELNVNALLLGDSALYLCASSPSGQGLHIQYFGAGTRLSVL.

Here the CDR3 DNA reads TGTGCCTGGAGCGAGGGGGGGCAAAATGAAAAACTGTTTTTT. It codes for CAWSEGGQNEKLFF. The chain is built from TRBV30 and TRBJ1-4; possibly TRBD1 for D (6 bases). CDR1 is GTSNPN and CDR2 is SVGIG in the germline V gene (reference sequence). Trimming removed 3 bases at V and 5 bases at J, with 13 bases between. This CDR3 is built from 14 residues.

The chain combines TRBV5-1 with TRBJ2-7, with 12 nucleotides matching TRBD2. Trimming cost V 4 bases and J 4 bases; bases outside gene matches: 9. The CDR3 is 16 amino acids. Per the germline V gene, CDR1 is SGHRS and CDR2 is YFSETQ. The CDR3 region has the DNA TGCGCCAGCAGCCTTCATTCTACTAGCGGGGGGTACGAGCAGTACTTC. Amino acids: CASSLHSTSGGYEQYF.

The rearrangement joins TRBV6-1 to TRBJ2-3; the match to TRBD2 covers 10 bases. CDR1 is MNHNS and CDR2 is SASEGT in the germline V gene. Unmatched junction bases numbered 5, after V lost 8 bases and J lost 0 bases. The CDR3 runs 15 residues. The CDR3 nucleotides read TGTGCCAGCGCTACTAGCGGGGCTAGCACAGATACGCAGTATTTT. Translated, it gives CASATSGASTDTQYF.

The rearrangement joins TRBV7-9 to TRBJ1-2, with TRBD1 matching over 8 bases. CDR1 is SEHNR and CDR2 is FQNEAQ in the germline V gene (reference sequence). The CDR3 contains 16 residues. V trimming: 3 bases; J trimming: 4 bases; junction bases outside the gene matches: 10. CDR3 nucleotide sequence: TGTGCCAGCAGCTTGGGTTCAGGGGGCCTTGGCTATGGCTACACCTTC. The encoded protein is CASSLGSGGLGYGYTF.

V and J are TRBV18 and TRBJ2-7; D unresolved. The ends were cut back, 0 bases at V and 3 bases at J, with 12 bases in the middle. This CDR3 comprises 15 residues. The V gene's germline CDR1 is KGHSH and CDR2 LQKENI. The CDR3 region is CASSPPTAPDYEQYF. The CDR3 bases are TGTGCCAGCTCACCACCCACAGCACCCGACTACGAGCAGTACTTC.

This clone has only one observation. The gene calls are TRBV5-1 and TRBJ2-7; a possible D gene is TRBD2 (6 bases). There are 15 residues in the CDR3. V lost 3 bases and J lost 1, with 14 bases in between. CDR1 and CDR2 from the germline V gene are SGHRS and YFSETQ. For the CDR3, the DNA is TGCGCCAGCAGCTGGGGGGACGCCTCTTCCTACGAGCAGTACTTC. Translation gives CASSWGDASSYEQYF.

V is TRBV2 and J is TRBJ2-3; TRBD2 aligns across 11 bases. The V gene end was trimmed by 3 bases and the J gene end by 1 base; junction bases not matched to a gene: 9. The V gene's germline CDR1 is SNHLY and CDR2 FYNNEI. The CDR3 loop spans 18 amino acids. CDR3 in amino acids: CASSDLVAGGQGTDTQYF. The CDR3 nucleotides read TGTGCCAGCAGTGATTTGGTAGCGGGGGGGCAGGGCACAGATACGCAGTATTTT. Full variable domain (rest looked up from reference TRBV2 and TRBJ2-3): EPEVTQTPSHQVTQMGQEVILRCVPISNHLYFYWYRQILGQKVEFLVSFYNNEISEKSEIFDDQFSVERPDGSNFTLKIRSTKLEDSAMYFCASSDLVAGGQGTDTQYFGPGTRLTVL.

This chain links TRBV10-3 with TRBJ2-7; 12 nucleotides match TRBD2. This CDR3 is built from 16 residues. V lost 7 bases and J lost 0; bases outside the gene matches: 7. CDR1 and CDR2 (germline): ENHRY, SYGVKD. The DNA for the CDR3 is TGTGCCATCACCGATGGACTAGCGGGGAGCTCCTACGAGCAGTACTTC. Translation gives CAITDGLAGSSYEQYF.

The rearrangement uses TRBV28 and TRBJ1-6; unclear D gene. V was pared by 8 bases and J by 0 bases, with 5 bases between. The CDR3 runs to 13 residues. Germline CDR1 and CDR2: MDHEN and SYDVKM. In nucleotides, the CDR3 is TGTGCCAGCCTAAGCTCCTATAATTCACCCCTCCACTTT. Amino acid sequence: CASLSSYNSPLHF.

The genes are TRBV9 and TRBJ1-1; D gene uncertain. Trimming shortened V by 1 base and J by 3 bases, and 22 bases separated the two germline ends. Germline-derived CDR1 and CDR2 are SGDLS and YYNGEE. The CDR3 runs 18 residues. This CDR3 reads CASSVIPNDRIGDTEAFF. Written as DNA, the CDR3 is TGTGCCAGCAGCGTAATTCCCAATGATCGCATCGGGGACACTGAAGCTTTCTTT. The full variable domain, with the rest looked up from reference TRBV9 and TRBJ1-1, is DSGVTQTPKHLITATGQRVTLRCSPRSGDLSVYWYQQSLDQGLQFLIQYYNGEERAKGNILERFSAQQFPDLHSELNLSSLELGDSALYFCASSVIPNDRIGDTEAFFGQGTRLTVV.

This rearrangement joins TRBV9 to TRBJ2-1; 13 bases are shared with TRBD2. The J segment lost 5 bases and the V segment lost 3 bases, leaving 2 bases of the junction unmatched. The CDR3 consists of 15 residues. CDR1 is SGDLS, CDR2 YYNGEE, per germline. CDR3 nucleotides: TGTGCCAGCAGCGATGGACTAGCGGGGGACAATGAGCAGTTCTTC. Its protein is CASSDGLAGDNEQFF. The whole variable domain, filled in from reference TRBV9 and TRBJ2-1, reads DSGVTQTPKHLITATGQRVTLRCSPRSGDLSVYWYQQSLDQGLQFLIQYYNGEERAKGNILERFSAQQFPDLHSELNLSSLELGDSALYFCASSDGLAGDNEQFFGPGTRLTVL.

This clone was picked up one time. The J gene is TRBJ1-3, the V gene TRBV7-2; 10 nucleotides line up with TRBD1. The CDR3 loop spans 16 amino acids. Germline CDR1 and CDR2: SGHTA and FQGNSA. With V trimmed by 8 bases and J by 1 base, 8 bases remained unmatched. CDR3 DNA: TGTGCCAGCTCGAGCGGGGACAGGGGTTCTGGAAACACCATATATTTT. Translated: CASSSGDRGSGNTIYF.

This chain's CDR3 is CASSLASGRETQYF. CDR3 in DNA: TGTGCCAGCAGCTTAGCATCCGGGAGGGAGACCCAGTACTTC. The chain recombines TRBV7-9 with TRBJ2-5; 7 bases agree with TRBD2. Germline CDR1 and CDR2: SEHNR and FQNEAQ (reference sequence). This CDR3 has 14 residues. V shed 0 bases and J 5 bases; nucleotides not matched to a gene: 3.

The chain employs TRBV27 and TRBJ2-4; 10 nucleotides align to TRBD1. CDR1 and CDR2 (germline): MNHEY, SMNVEV (reference sequence). V gave up 3 bases and J gave up 6 bases; unmatched junction bases: 2. The CDR3 loop spans 14 amino acids. The CDR3 region is CASSFGQGGNIQYF. In nucleotides, the CDR3 is TGTGCCAGCAGTTTCGGACAGGGGGGAAACATTCAGTACTTC.

V is TRBV5-1 and J is TRBJ2-2; 8 positions match TRBD2. Germline V gene lookup returns CDR1 SGHRS and CDR2 YFSETQ. With V trimmed by 5 bases and J by 8 bases, 11 bases remained unmatched. This CDR3 is built from 15 residues. CDR3 sequence: CASSYILAGRGELFF. Written as DNA, the CDR3 is TGCGCCAGCAGTTATATCCTAGCGGGCCGGGGGGAGCTGTTTTTT.

The V gene is TRBV5-1, the J gene TRBJ2-2, with TRBD2 as a possible D gene (5 bases). Trimming stripped 7 bases from V and 5 bases from J, with 15 bases between. Per the germline V gene, CDR1 is SGHRS and CDR2 is YFSETQ. This CDR3 region has 14 residues. The chain's CDR3 is CASQAAASTGELFF. The CDR3 nucleotides are TGCGCCAGCCAAGCAGCGGCCTCAACCGGGGAGCTGTTTTTT.

This clone was observed once. V and J are TRBV28 and TRBJ1-4; TRBD1 might be the D (6 bases). Germline V lookup: CDR1 MDHEN, CDR2 SYDVKM. The CDR3 loop spans 16 amino acids. Deletions cut 6 bases from V and 5 bases from J, with 19 bases between. The CDR3, as DNA: TGTGCCAGCAGGACAGGATTCCGACAGGCCAATGAAAAACTGTTTTTT. Its protein is CASRTGFRQANEKLFF.

The J gene is TRBJ2-5, the V gene TRBV12-5; 8 bases are shared with TRBD2. The CDR3 consists of 14 residues. Germline V gene data show CDR1 as LGHNT and CDR2 as FRNRAP. Trimming at V came to 5 bases and at J to 7 bases, leaving 9 bases not matched to a gene. CDR3 in DNA: TGTGCTAGTGGTCCCACCGGGGGGGCAGGGACCCAGTACTTC. Amino acid sequence: CASGPTGGAGTQYF.